A selection of T cell receptor beta chains follows, all from one sample in a study of blood T cell repertoires in COVID-19. Only in-frame clones appear in the TCRdb table, and some are missing; sequencing was by immunoSEQ multiplex PCR. The sample records about 480,000 clones, 85% to 90% being singletons. The sequenced sample was peripheral blood. These receptors all come from a man in his late teens or twenties with COVID-19, enrolled during active disease. Both conserved end residues are part of each CDR3. The D gene is left open where the match is weak. The size field is filled for only some rows; it gives once, few, many or a size class.

J: TRBJ1-3; V: TRBV27; D: -; size: -; DNA: TGTGCCAGCAGTTTATCAGGCAGGATACCTTCCTCTGGAAACACCATATATTTT; CDR3: CASSLSGRIPSSGNTIYF
J: TRBJ2-7; V: TRBV2; D: -; size: -; DNA: TGTGCCAGCAGTGAAAACGGGGAGCAGTACTTC; CDR3: CASSENGEQYF
J: TRBJ1-3; V: TRBV19; D: TRBD1; size: -; DNA: TGTGCCAGTAGTGGGACAGGGAGGATCTCTGGAAACACCATATATTTT; CDR3: CASSGTGRISGNTIYF
J: TRBJ2-7; V: TRBV7-2; D: -; size: -; DNA: TGTGCCAGCAGCCCCCCGGGGATCCCCAGCTCCTACGAGCAGTACTTC; CDR3: CASSPPGIPSSYEQYF
J: TRBJ2-7; V: TRBV15; D: -; size: -; DNA: TGTGCCACCAGCAGCTTAACCGGTACAGGGCCCTCCAACGAGCAGTACTTC; CDR3: CATSSLTGTGPSNEQYF
J: TRBJ1-3; V: TRBV9; D: -; size: once; DNA: TGTGCCAGCGGTAGAGCTGGAAACACCATATATTTT; CDR3: CASGRAGNTIYF
J: TRBJ1-1; V: TRBV2; D: TRBD1; size: -; DNA: TGTGCCAGCGGCAGGGGGCGAGACACTGAAGCTTTCTTT; CDR3: CASGRGRDTEAFF
J: TRBJ2-1; V: TRBV5-4; D: TRBD1; size: few; DNA: TGTGCCAGCAGCAAACAGGGGGCCGACAATGAGCAGTTCTTC; CDR3: CASSKQGADNEQFF
J: TRBJ1-2; V: TRBV13; D: -; size: -; DNA: TGTGCCAGCAGGGGGCGGAGGGTTGGCTACACCTTC; CDR3: CASRGRRVGYTF
J: TRBJ2-3; V: TRBV27; D: -; size: -; DNA: TGTGCCAGCAGTACCCGGACTTACACAGATACGCAGTATTTT; CDR3: CASSTRTYTDTQYF
J: TRBJ2-1; V: TRBV24-1; D: TRBD2; size: -; DNA: TGTGCCACCAGTGAGCCGGGACTAGCGGGTTCTGAGCAGTTCTTC; CDR3: CATSEPGLAGSEQFF
J: TRBJ2-7; V: TRBV5-1; D: TRBD2; size: -; DNA: TGCGCCAGCAGCCTCGGACTAGCGCTAGGGGTGGTTTACGAGCAGTACTTC; CDR3: CASSLGLALGVVYEQYF
J: TRBJ2-1; V: TRBV6-4; D: TRBD2; size: -; DNA: TGTGCCAGCAGAGGGACTAGCGGGAGGAGTATTAGGGACAATGAGCAGTTCTTC; CDR3: CASRGTSGRSIRDNEQFF
J: TRBJ2-7; V: TRBV7-8; D: TRBD2; size: -; DNA: TGTGCCAGCAGCCCAAAGCCGGGGACTAGCGGGGACTACGAGCAGTACTTC; CDR3: CASSPKPGTSGDYEQYF
J: TRBJ1-2; V: TRBV6-5; D: TRBD1; size: once; DNA: TGTGCCAGCAGTCAGACAGGGGGCGGTGGCTACACCTTC; CDR3: CASSQTGGGGYTF
J: TRBJ2-3; V: TRBV2; D: -; size: -; DNA: TGTGCCAGCACGGGAGCCGGCACAGATACGCAGTATTTT; CDR3: CASTGAGTDTQYF
J: TRBJ2-5; V: TRBV7-8; D: -; size: -; DNA: TGTGCCAGCAGCTTAGCGTGGAGAGGAGAGACCCAGTACTTC; CDR3: CASSLAWRGETQYF
J: TRBJ1-2; V: TRBV29-1; D: TRBD1; size: -; DNA: TGCAGCGTGTCGGGGACAGGGCCCAGCGGTGGCTACACCTTC; CDR3: CSVSGTGPSGGYTF
J: TRBJ2-1; V: TRBV15; D: -; size: -; DNA: TGTGCCACCAGCAGAGATCCCAATTACAATGAGCAGTTCTTC; CDR3: CATSRDPNYNEQFF
J: TRBJ1-1; V: TRBV5-1; D: TRBD1; size: -; DNA: TGCGCCAGCAGCTTGTTTTCAGGGGGGAACACTGAAGCTTTCTTT; CDR3: CASSLFSGGNTEAFF
J: TRBJ2-1; V: TRBV11-2; D: TRBD2; size: -; DNA: TGTGCCAGCAGCTCGCGGGGGGGAGGGACCTACAATGAGCAGTTCTTC; CDR3: CASSSRGGGTYNEQFF
J: TRBJ2-7; V: TRBV5-1; D: -; size: -; DNA: TGCGCCAGCAGCCCCACCCCGGGACAAGGCTACGAGCAGTACTTC; CDR3: CASSPTPGQGYEQYF
J: TRBJ2-5; V: TRBV10-3; D: -; size: -; DNA: TGTGCCATCAGTGACGGTTTTTATAGAGGAGAAGAGACCCAGTACTTC; CDR3: CAISDGFYRGEETQYF
J: TRBJ1-2; V: TRBV5-6; D: -; size: -; DNA: TGTGCCAGCAGCTTGGGGAGTTCGTATGGCTACACCTTC; CDR3: CASSLGSSYGYTF
J: TRBJ2-7; V: TRBV12-5; D: TRBD2; size: -; DNA: TGTGCTAGTGGTCCGCCCGGACTAGCGGCCTCCTACGAGCAGTACTTC; CDR3: CASGPPGLAASYEQYF
J: TRBJ2-5; V: TRBV28; D: -; size: -; DNA: TGTGCCAGCAGTTCCGCTCGCGGCCAAGAGACCCAGTACTTC; CDR3: CASSSARGQETQYF
J: TRBJ2-3; V: TRBV21-1; D: -; size: -; DNA: TGTGCCAGCAGGGATAGGACCCGACTAGCGGGGGGGCCTGGGACAGATACGCAGTATTTT; CDR3: CASRDRTRLAGGPGTDTQYF
J: TRBJ2-5; V: TRBV11-2; D: -; size: -; DNA: TGTGCCAGCAGCTACGGAGGGACCGGAGAGACCCAGTACTTC; CDR3: CASSYGGTGETQYF
J: TRBJ2-7; V: TRBV7-9; D: TRBD1; size: -; DNA: TGTGCCAGCAGCCCCTGGACAGGAGACTCCTACGAGCAGTACTTC; CDR3: CASSPWTGDSYEQYF
J: TRBJ2-3; V: TRBV18; D: TRBD2; size: -; DNA: TGTGCCAGCTCACCACAAACTCTAGCGGGAGAAGCAGATACGCAGTATTTT; CDR3: CASSPQTLAGEADTQYF
J: TRBJ2-3; V: TRBV7-9; D: TRBD2; size: -; DNA: TGTGCCAGCAGCTTAGGACTAGCGGGTCTCACAGATACGCAGTATTTT; CDR3: CASSLGLAGLTDTQYF
J: TRBJ2-7; V: TRBV3-1/TRBV3-2; D: -; size: -; DNA: TGTGCCAGCAGCCAAGCCGGGAGCCCCACCTACGAGCAGTACTTC; CDR3: CASSQAGSPTYEQYF
J: TRBJ1-5; V: TRBV19; D: -; size: -; DNA: TGTGCCAGTAGCCCACCGGGGGGACGCAATCAGCCCCAGCATTTT; CDR3: CASSPPGGRNQPQHF
J: TRBJ2-2; V: TRBV19; D: TRBD2; size: -; DNA: TGTGCCAGTAGGGAAAGCGGGGGGGCCACCGGGGAGCTGTTTTTT; CDR3: CASRESGGATGELFF
J: TRBJ2-1; V: TRBV24-1; D: TRBD2; size: -; DNA: TGTGCCACCAGTGACTGGGGAGGCGGGAGGGCCCCCTCCTACAATGAGCAGTTCTTC; CDR3: CATSDWGGGRAPSYNEQFF
J: TRBJ2-7; V: TRBV4-2; D: -; size: -; DNA: TGTGCCAGCTCGGCCAGGGCCGACGAGCAGTACTTC; CDR3: CASSARADEQYF
J: TRBJ2-1; V: TRBV5-1; D: -; size: -; DNA: TGCGCCAGCAGCTTGGCCCAAAACAATGAGCAGTTCTTC; CDR3: CASSLAQNNEQFF
J: TRBJ1-2; V: TRBV18; D: TRBD1; size: few; DNA: TGTGCCAGCTCAAAAGAAACAGGGGGCCGGGATGGCTACACCTTC; CDR3: CASSKETGGRDGYTF
J: TRBJ2-2; V: TRBV10-3; D: -; size: -; DNA: TGTGCCATCAGGCAGGAGAACACCGGGGAGCTGTTTTTT; CDR3: CAIRQENTGELFF
J: TRBJ2-5; V: TRBV4-1; D: TRBD2; size: -; DNA: TGCGCCAGCAGCTCCCTCCCGTGGGGAGGGCAAGAGACCCAGTACTTC; CDR3: CASSSLPWGGQETQYF
J: TRBJ2-1; V: TRBV19; D: TRBD2; size: few; DNA: TGTGCCAGTAGTATAAGCGGACTAGCCAAATACAATGAGCAGTTCTTC; CDR3: CASSISGLAKYNEQFF
J: TRBJ2-7; V: TRBV5-1; D: -; size: -; DNA: TGCGCCAGCAGCTGGGGGTTACTAGCTTCTCAACCCTACGAGCAGTACTTC; CDR3: CASSWGLLASQPYEQYF
J: TRBJ2-1; V: TRBV25-1; D: TRBD2; size: -; DNA: TGTGCCAGCAGTGAATCCAAGGGACTAGCGGGTGGGGAGCAGTTCTTC; CDR3: CASSESKGLAGGEQFF
J: TRBJ1-1; V: TRBV4-1; D: -; size: -; DNA: TGCGCCAGCAGCCAAGACGGGCGGGACCTCTTGGAGGGCACTGAAGCTTTCTTT; CDR3: CASSQDGRDLLEGTEAFF
J: TRBJ1-4; V: TRBV18; D: TRBD1; size: -; DNA: TGTGCCAGCTCACCACGGACAGGGGATGAAAAACTGTTTTTT; CDR3: CASSPRTGDEKLFF
J: TRBJ2-1; V: TRBV6-1; D: -; size: -; DNA: TGTGCCAGCAGTGAGAACTCTCCCTACAATGAGCAGTTCTTC; CDR3: CASSENSPYNEQFF
J: TRBJ1-1; V: TRBV6-6; D: TRBD1; size: -; DNA: TGTGCCAGCAAACAGGGGGCTGAAGCTTTCTTT; CDR3: CASKQGAEAFF